This T cell receptor (beta chain) was found in a study of human T cells and chemical hapten exposure. Using its own MiXCR run on the RACE reads, TCRdb lists one record per CDR3 protein. The sample records fewer than 300,000 distinct CDR3 sequences, 7% to 10% being singletons. Stated time point: pre-sensitization, week 0. The treatment denotes: therapeutic diphenylcyclopropenone sensitization with weekly scalp DPC. CDR1 and CDR2 (germline): MDHEN, SYDVKM. The J segment lost 4 bases and the V segment lost 3 bases, leaving 10 bases of the junction unmatched. The CDR3 contains 17 residues. In this sample, this clonotype turned up a few times.

The gene calls are TRBV28 and TRBJ2-2; 8 nucleotides align to TRBD2. The TCR sequence derives from a woman aged 40 to 50 with alopecia areata. Some clones in this sample may be carry-over from other donors' samples. Sequences were derived from whole blood, sampled in connection with sensitization to the hapten diphenylcyclopropenone (DPC). In DNA, the CDR3 is TGTGCCAGCAGTTTGCGCGGGGGGACTAGACTCACCGGGGAGCTGTTTTTT. Residues: CASSLRGGTRLTGELFF.